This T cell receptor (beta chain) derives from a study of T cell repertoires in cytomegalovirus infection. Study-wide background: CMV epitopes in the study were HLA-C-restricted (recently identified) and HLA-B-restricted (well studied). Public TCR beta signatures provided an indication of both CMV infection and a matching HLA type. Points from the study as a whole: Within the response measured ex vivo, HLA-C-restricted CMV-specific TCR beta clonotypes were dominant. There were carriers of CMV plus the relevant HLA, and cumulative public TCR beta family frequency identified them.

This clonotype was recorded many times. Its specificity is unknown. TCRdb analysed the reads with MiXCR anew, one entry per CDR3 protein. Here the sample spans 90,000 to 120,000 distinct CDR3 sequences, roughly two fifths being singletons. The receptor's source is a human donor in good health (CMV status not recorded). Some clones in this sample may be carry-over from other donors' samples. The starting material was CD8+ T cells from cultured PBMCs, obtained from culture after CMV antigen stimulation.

CDR3 region: CASSLAGGPTDEQFF. The CDR3 DNA reads as TGTGCCAGCAGTTTAGCCGGGGGGCCGACGGATGAGCAGTTCTTC. The gene calls are TRBV12-3 or TRBV12-4 and TRBJ2-1; D possibly corresponds to TRBD2 (7 bases). There are 15 residues in the CDR3. Between the trimmed V and J ends, which lost 0 bases and 8 bases, there was a span of 14 bases.